Below, 11 T cell receptor beta chains from the same sample are listed, as sequenced in a study of cytomegalovirus exposure and HLA in healthy donors. Method: immunoSEQ multiplex PCR; TCRdb's copy keeps in-frame clones and lacks some. The table includes some 68,000 clones, 96% detected once. Sequencing was done on a sample of PBMCs. All receptors come from a young man in good health and CMV-seronegative.

This chain connects TRBV9 to TRBJ1-3; D is perhaps TRBD1 (5 bases). V dropped 0 bases and J dropped 1 base, with 11 bases sitting between them. Germline loops: CDR1 SGDLS, CDR2 YYNGEE. The CDR3 consists of 16 residues. The CDR3 spells CASSVDRIVSGNTIYF. CDR3 DNA sequence: TGTGCCAGCAGCGTAGACAGGATCGTATCTGGAAACACCATATATTTT. Looking up the rest from reference TRBV9 and TRBJ1-3 gives the full variable domain: DSGVTQTPKHLITATGQRVTLRCSPRSGDLSVYWYQQSLDQGLQFLIQYYNGEERAKGNILERFSAQQFPDLHSELNLSSLELGDSALYFCASSVDRIVSGNTIYFGEGSWLTVV.

This chain uses TRBV4-1 with TRBJ1-1; TRBD1 agrees at 7 bases. The length of the CDR3 is 18 residues. The V segment lost 2 bases and the J segment 4 bases; nucleotides outside the gene matches: 16. CDR1 and CDR2 (germline): MGHRA, YSYEKL. The CDR3, as DNA: TGCGCCAGCAGCCAAAAATCGATCGTACAGGGGTGGCTCACTGAAGCTTTCTTT. Amino acids: CASSQKSIVQGWLTEAFF.

The V gene is TRBV18, the J gene TRBJ2-1; D perhaps matches TRBD2 (7 bases). CDR3 length: 14 residues. Germline CDR1 KGHSH, CDR2 LQKENI. Deletions cut 9 bases from V and 2 bases from J, with 14 bases between. The CDR3, as DNA: TGTGCCAGTAAAAGGGGGGGCGCCTACAATGAGCAGTTCTTC. Protein product: CASKRGGAYNEQFF.

CDR3 sequence reads: CASSVGQLGNTIYF. Written as DNA, the CDR3 is TGTGCCAGCAGCGTTGGACAGCTTGGAAACACCATATATTTT. The chain is built from TRBV5-4 and TRBJ1-3, with a tentative D call TRBD1 (6 bases). The CDR3 runs to 14 residues. V dropped 4 bases and J dropped 3 bases, with 11 bases sitting between them. Germline CDR1 SGHNT, CDR2 YYREEE (reference sequence).

This sequence joins TRBV2 and TRBJ2-3; D not certain. CDR3 length equals 13 residues. Germline V gene sequence: CDR1 SNHLY, CDR2 FYNNEI. V was trimmed by 8 bases and J by 2 bases, leaving 11 bases between them. CDR3 amino acids: CASSLEDTDTQYF. CDR3 coding DNA: TGTGCCAGCTCTCTAGAGGACACAGATACGCAGTATTTT.

V gene TRBV5-3 combines with J gene TRBJ2-7; 9 bases line up with TRBD2. TRBV5-3 is an ORF; its function is uncertain. Losses at the gene ends were 1 base for V and 7 bases for J; bases not matched to a gene: 6. There are 14 residues in the CDR3. The CDR3 loop is CARSLRREGGEQYF. The CDR3, as DNA: TGTGCCAGAAGCTTGAGGCGGGAGGGTGGTGAGCAGTACTTC.

The chain joins TRBV7-6 to TRBJ1-1; D gene unclear. The CDR3 contains 15 residues. V shed 2 bases and J shed 1 base, with 11 bases lying between them. CDR1 is SGHVS, CDR2 FNYEAQ, per germline. Here the CDR3 DNA reads TGTGCCAGCAGCTTACGGTATGGGAGGAACACTGAAGCTTTCTTT. Amino acid sequence: CASSLRYGRNTEAFF. The complete variable domain, with remaining parts taken from reference TRBV7-6 and TRBJ1-1, reads GAGVSQSPRYKVTKRGQDVALRCDPISGHVSLYWYRQALGQGPEFLTYFNYEAQQDKSGLPNDRFSAERPEGSISTLTIQRTEQRDSAMYRCASSLRYGRNTEAFFGQGTRLTVV.

The J gene is TRBJ2-3, the V gene TRBV19, with 7 bases that match TRBD1. The CDR3 totals 15 residues. Germline assignment: CDR1 LNHDA and CDR2 SQIVND (reference sequence). The V segment lost 1 base and the J segment 1 base; nucleotides outside the gene matches: 2. The CDR3 region is CASSIAGTGTDTQYF. The CDR3 nucleotides read TGTGCCAGTAGTATAGCGGGGACAGGCACAGATACGCAGTATTTT.

The V and J genes are TRBV9 and TRBJ1-2; 8 bases align to TRBD1. In germline, CDR1 is SGDLS, CDR2 YYNGEE. Trimming at V came to 3 bases and at J to 4 bases, leaving 8 bases not matched to a gene. This CDR3 has 15 residues. The CDR3 spells CASSAGQGSGYGYTF. The CDR3 bases are TGTGCCAGCAGCGCCGGACAGGGAAGCGGCTATGGCTACACCTTC.

This clone was detected once. The chain couples TRBV2 to TRBJ1-6, with TRBD1 as a possible D gene (5 bases). V was trimmed by 2 bases and J by 0 bases, leaving 11 bases between them. Per germline, CDR1 SNHLY and CDR2 FYNNEI. This CDR3 comprises 17 residues. CDR3: CASSERQLSSYNSPLHF. DNA of the CDR3: TGTGCCAGCAGTGAAAGACAGCTCAGCTCCTATAATTCACCCCTCCACTTT.

This clone was found once. The chain couples TRBV18 to TRBJ2-7; 9 nucleotides agree with TRBD1. After removal of 2 bases from V and 2 bases from J, the junction contained 7 bases not matched to a gene. The CDR3 sequence is 16 residues long. The germline gives CDR1 KGHSH, CDR2 LQKENI. In DNA, the CDR3 is TGTGCCAGCTCACCAACTACAGGGGGCAAAGCCTACGAGCAGTACTTC. Translating gives CASSPTTGGKAYEQYF.